The 6 T cell receptor beta chains below come from one sample, sequenced in a study of Tregs in tolerant kidney transplant recipients. Generated by immunoSEQ multiplex PCR, the TCRdb table keeps only in-frame clones and is missing some. The table includes 68,000 or so clones, 65% to 85% detected once. The sample was CD4+ T cells from blood. The source is a human donor in good health.

This clone was counted between two and nine times. The chain combines TRBV9 with TRBJ1-1, with D maybe TRBD1 (5 bases). The CDR3 consists of 13 residues. Germline V CDR1 and CDR2: SGDLS, YYNGEE. The V end lost 5 bases, the J end lost 1 base, and 9 bases lay between the germline ends. In DNA, the CDR3 is TGTGCCAGCAGTGGGGACGGGAACACTGAAGCTTTCTTT. Translated: CASSGDGNTEAFF.

The J gene is TRBJ2-5, the V gene TRBV2, with 8 bases identical to TRBD1. CDR1 and CDR2 (germline): SNHLY, FYNNEI. The CDR3 spans 13 residues. J gave up 2 bases and V 8 bases, and 4 bases lay outside the gene matches. The DNA of the CDR3 is TGTGCCAGCCAGTGGGACAGGCAAGAGACCCAGTACTTC. This translates into CASQWDRQETQYF.

The chain carries TRBV28 and TRBJ1-5, with TRBD1 identical over 7 bases. The CDR3 is 16 amino acids. Unmatched junction bases numbered 10, after V lost 5 bases and J lost 3 bases. The germline gives CDR1 MDHEN, CDR2 SYDVKM. This CDR3 is CASSRPKDRFNQPQHF. The CDR3 DNA reads TGTGCCAGCAGTCGACCTAAGGACAGGTTCAATCAGCCCCAGCATTTT.

The V call is TRBV11-2, the J call TRBJ1-2, with D perhaps TRBD1 (6 bases). The CDR3 is 14 residues long. V shed 5 bases and J shed 5 bases, with 15 bases lying between them. Germline CDR1 and CDR2: SGHAT and FQNNGV. The CDR3 region has the DNA TGTGCCAGCAGCCAAACAGGGCTCCAATATGGCTACACCTTC. It codes for CASSQTGLQYGYTF.

The chain couples TRBV11-2 to TRBJ2-1, with a possible D match to TRBD2 (6 bases). CDR3 size: 15 residues. Between the trimmed V and J ends, which lost 1 base and 9 bases, there was a span of 16 bases. The V gene's germline CDR1 is SGHAT and CDR2 FQNNGV. The CDR3 sequence: CASSLAPSVVSEQFF. CDR3 coding DNA: TGTGCCAGCAGCTTAGCGCCTAGCGTAGTAAGTGAGCAGTTCTTC.

The chain has TRBV9 and TRBJ2-5; perhaps TRBD1 as D (6 bases). Gene TRBJ2-7 matches the end of the DNA better, so the J call may be wrong. CDR3 length: 14 amino acids. CDR1 is SGDLS, CDR2 YYNGEE, per germline. The CDR3 spells CASSVGTAAYEQYF. Here the CDR3 DNA reads TGTGCCAGCAGCGTAGGGACAGCGGCTTACGAGCAGTACTTC.